This TCR beta chain was retrieved from a study of T cell responses to AZD1222 COVID-19 vaccine. General study findings and limits: There were repertoire samples only from the period after the peak T cell response.

A note on this clone: Antigen: not known. Compared with germline, one end of the junction differs, possibly owing to a read error.

The repertoire was sequenced with immunoSEQ multiplex PCR; TCRdb's copy has only in-frame clones and lacks some. The profile shows approximately 170,000 clones, around 90% of them singletons. The CDR3 is 12 residues long. Germline lookup yields CDR1 MNHEY and CDR2 SVGAGI. V is TRBV6-5 and J is TRBJ1-1; 7 bases map to TRBD1. The receptor's source is an adult who received the AZD1222 COVID-19 vaccine. Here the sequenced sample was peripheral blood, taken 28 days after the second AZD1222 dose. The CDR3 region is CASRYRDSEAFF. CDR3 DNA sequence: TGTGCCAGCCGTTACCGGGACAGCGAAGCTTTCTTT.